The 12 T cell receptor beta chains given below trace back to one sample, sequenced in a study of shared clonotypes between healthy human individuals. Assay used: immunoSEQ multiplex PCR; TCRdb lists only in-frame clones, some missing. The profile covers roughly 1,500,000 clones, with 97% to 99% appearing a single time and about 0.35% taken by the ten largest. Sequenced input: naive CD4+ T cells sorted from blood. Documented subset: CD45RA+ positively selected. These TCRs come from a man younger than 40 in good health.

The CDR3 sequence: CASSSRQGAREQYF. The CDR3 DNA reads as TGTGCCAGCTCATCTCGACAGGGGGCGAGGGAGCAGTACTTC. V gene TRBV18 combines with J gene TRBJ2-7, with 10 bases fitting TRBD1. The CDR3 sequence is 14 residues long. V lost 5 bases and J lost 7; bases outside the gene matches: 8. Germline V CDR1 and CDR2: KGHSH, LQKENI.

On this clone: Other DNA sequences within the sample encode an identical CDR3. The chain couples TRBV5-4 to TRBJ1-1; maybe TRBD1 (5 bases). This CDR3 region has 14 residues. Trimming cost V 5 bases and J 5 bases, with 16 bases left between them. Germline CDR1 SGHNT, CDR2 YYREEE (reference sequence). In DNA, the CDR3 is TGTGCCAGCAGTCCCGGGACCGGGGGGACTGAAGCTTTCTTT. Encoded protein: CASSPGTGGTEAFF. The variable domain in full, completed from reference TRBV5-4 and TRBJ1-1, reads ETGVTQSPTHLIKTRGQQVTLRCSSQSGHNTVSWYQQALGQGPQFIFQYYREEENGRGNFPPRFSGLQFPNYSSELNVNALELDDSALYLCASSPGTGGTEAFFGQGTRLTVV.

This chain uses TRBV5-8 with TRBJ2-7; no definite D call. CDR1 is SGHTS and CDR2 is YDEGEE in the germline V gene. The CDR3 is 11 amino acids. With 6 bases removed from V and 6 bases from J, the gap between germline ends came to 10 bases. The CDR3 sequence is CASNSRSEQYF. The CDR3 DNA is TGTGCCAGCAACTCAAGGAGCGAGCAGTACTTC. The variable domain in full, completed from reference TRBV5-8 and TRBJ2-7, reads EAGVTQSPTHLIKTRGQQATLRCSPISGHTSVYWYQQALGLGLQFLLWYDEGEERNRGNFPPRFSGRQFPNYSSELNVNALELEDSALYLCASNSRSEQYFGPGTRLTVT.

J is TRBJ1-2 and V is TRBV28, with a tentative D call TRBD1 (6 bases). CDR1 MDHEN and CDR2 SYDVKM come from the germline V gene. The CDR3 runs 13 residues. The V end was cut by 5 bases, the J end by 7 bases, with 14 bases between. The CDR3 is CASSQDSLGGYTF. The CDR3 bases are TGTGCCAGCAGTCAGGACAGTTTGGGTGGCTACACCTTC.

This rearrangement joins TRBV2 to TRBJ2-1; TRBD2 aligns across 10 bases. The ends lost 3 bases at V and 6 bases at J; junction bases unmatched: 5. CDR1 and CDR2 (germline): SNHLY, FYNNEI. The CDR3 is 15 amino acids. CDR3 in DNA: TGTGCCAGCAGTGATTGGACTAGCGGCTCCAATGAGCAGTTCTTC. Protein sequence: CASSDWTSGSNEQFF.

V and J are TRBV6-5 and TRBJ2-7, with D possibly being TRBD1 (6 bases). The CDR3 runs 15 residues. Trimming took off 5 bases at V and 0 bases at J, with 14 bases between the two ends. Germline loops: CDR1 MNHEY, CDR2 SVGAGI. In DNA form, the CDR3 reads TGTGCCAGCAGTAAAGGACAGAGCAGCTCCTACGAGCAGTACTTC. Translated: CASSKGQSSSYEQYF.

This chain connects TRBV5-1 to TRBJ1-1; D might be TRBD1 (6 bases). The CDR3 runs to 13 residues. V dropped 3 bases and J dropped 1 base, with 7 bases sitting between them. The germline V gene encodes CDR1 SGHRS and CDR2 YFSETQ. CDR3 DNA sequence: TGCGCCAGCAGCTGGACAGAGAACACTGAAGCTTTCTTT. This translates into CASSWTENTEAFF. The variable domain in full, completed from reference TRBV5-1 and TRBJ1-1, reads KAGVTQTPRYLIKTRGQQVTLSCSPISGHRSVSWYQQTPGQGLQFLFEYFSETQRNKGNFPGRFSGRQFSNSRSEMNVSTLELGDSALYLCASSWTENTEAFFGQGTRLTVV.

CDR3 DNA: TGTGCCAGCTCGAACCGGGCAGCGGGAATTTATGGCTACACCTTC. Its protein product is CASSNRAAGIYGYTF. V usage is TRBV27 and J usage is TRBJ1-2; no clear D. The CDR3 extends over 15 amino acids. Germline V gene lookup returns CDR1 MNHEY and CDR2 SMNVEV (reference sequence). Trimming removed 8 bases from V and 5 bases from J, with 21 bases in between.

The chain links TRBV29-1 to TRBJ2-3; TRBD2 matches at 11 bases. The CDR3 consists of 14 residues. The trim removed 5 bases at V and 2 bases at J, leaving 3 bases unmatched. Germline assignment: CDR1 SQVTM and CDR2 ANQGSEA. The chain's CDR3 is CSVLGLADTDTQYF. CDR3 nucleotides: TGCAGCGTTCTGGGACTAGCGGACACAGATACGCAGTATTTT.

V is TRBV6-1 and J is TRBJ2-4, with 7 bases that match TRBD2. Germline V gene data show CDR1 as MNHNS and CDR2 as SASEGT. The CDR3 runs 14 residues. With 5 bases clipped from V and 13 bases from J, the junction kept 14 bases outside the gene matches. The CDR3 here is CASSSGTTNDNQYF. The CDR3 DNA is TGTGCCAGCAGTTCCGGGACTACCAACGATAACCAGTACTTC.

The CDR3 loop is CASSLEAGGNQPQHF. As DNA, the CDR3 is TGTGCCAGCAGCTTGGAAGCCGGCGGCAATCAGCCCCAGCATTTT. The V call is TRBV5-4, the J call TRBJ1-5; D unclear. Germline CDR1 SGHNT, CDR2 YYREEE (reference sequence). There are 15 residues in the CDR3. Deletions cut 0 bases from V and 2 bases from J, with 9 bases between.

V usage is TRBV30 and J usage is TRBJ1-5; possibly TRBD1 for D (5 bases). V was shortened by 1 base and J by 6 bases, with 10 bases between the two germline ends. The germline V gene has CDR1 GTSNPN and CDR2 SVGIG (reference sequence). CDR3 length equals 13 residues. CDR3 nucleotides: TGTGCCTGGAGTGGGGGGGAGAGTCAGCCCCAGCATTTT. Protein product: CAWSGGESQPQHF.